Below, 8 T cell receptor beta chains from the same sample are listed, as sequenced in a study of blood T cell repertoires in COVID-19. Measured with immunoSEQ multiplex PCR; TCRdb has only the in-frame clones, and not every one. Of over 85,000 clones in the sample, over 65% were seen once. The specimen sequenced was peripheral blood. The source is a woman over 75 with acute or convalescent COVID-19.

The V and J genes are TRBV6-5 and TRBJ1-3, with 7 bases matching TRBD1. Germline V gene lookup returns CDR1 MNHEY and CDR2 SVGAGI. J lost 1 base, V lost 7 bases, and 7 bases had no gene match. The CDR3 sequence is 15 residues long. The CDR3 is CASKRQGPSGNTIYF. CDR3 sequence (DNA): TGTGCCAGCAAAAGACAGGGACCGTCTGGAAACACCATATATTTT.

The chain is built from TRBV6-5 and TRBJ2-7; 11 bases align to TRBD1. There are 13 residues in the CDR3. The junction had 9 bases not matched to a gene; V was cut back by 5 bases and J by 12 bases. Germline CDR1 reads MNHEY; CDR2 reads SVGAGI. The CDR3 spells CASSPTTGTGGYF. The CDR3 DNA is TGTGCCAGCAGTCCTACCACCGGGACAGGGGGGTACTTC.

The chain carries TRBV3-1 (or the pseudogene TRBV3-2) and TRBJ2-5; D may be TRBD2 (6 bases). Trimming pared 4 bases from V and 5 bases from J, leaving 20 bases between. CDR3 length: 16 residues. CDR1 is LGHDT and CDR2 is YNNKEL in the germline V gene (reference sequence). The CDR3 coding sequence is TGTGCCAGCAGCCCCTTCGGCGCGGGGAATAAGGAGACCCAGTACTTC. Residues: CASSPFGAGNKETQYF.

The V call is TRBV7-2, the J call TRBJ1-5; D gene unclear. The CDR3 runs 16 residues. V was pared by 2 bases and J by 0 bases, with 11 bases between. CDR1 SGHTA and CDR2 FQGNSA come from the germline V gene. CDR3 in DNA: TGTGCCAGCAGCTTACGTGGCAATCCTAGCAATCAGCCCCAGCATTTT. It yields the protein CASSLRGNPSNQPQHF.

This clone was found once. Here the CDR3 DNA reads TGTGCCAGTAGTATATTGGCAGGGGGAGAGGCTGAAGCTTTCTTT. It specifies CASSILAGGEAEAFF. The rearrangement uses TRBV19 and TRBJ1-1, with 7 bases matching TRBD1. V was clipped by 2 bases and J by 6 bases; unmatched bases: 9. The CDR3 contains 15 residues. Germline values: CDR1 LNHDA, CDR2 SQIVND (reference sequence).

This clone was seen only once. V usage is TRBV19 and J usage is TRBJ2-7; 8 bases agree with TRBD1. With V trimmed by 5 bases and J by 4 bases, 4 bases remained unmatched. The CDR3 runs 13 residues. Looked up from germline, CDR1 is LNHDA and CDR2 is SQIVND (reference sequence). This CDR3 is CASSARTGYEQYF. For the CDR3, the DNA is TGTGCCAGTAGTGCCCGGACAGGGTACGAGCAGTACTTC.

The chain has TRBV28 and TRBJ1-5, with TRBD1 matching over 8 bases. Germline V gene data show CDR1 as MDHEN and CDR2 as SYDVKM. Trimming took 6 bases from V and 3 from J; bases not matched to a gene: 7. The CDR3 is 15 amino acids. The CDR3 spells CASSHGTGYNQPQHF. The CDR3 coding sequence is TGTGCCAGCAGCCATGGGACAGGTTACAATCAGCCCCAGCATTTT.

V and J are TRBV27 and TRBJ1-6, with 7 positions matching TRBD1. V dropped 1 base and J dropped 7; count of bases not matched to a gene: 7. The CDR3 contains 16 residues. From germline, CDR1 is MNHEY and CDR2 SMNVEV (reference sequence). The CDR3 is CASSLLDRVGNSPLHF. The CDR3, as DNA: TGTGCCAGCAGTTTATTAGACAGGGTAGGAAATTCACCCCTCCACTTT.